These T cell receptor beta chains were read from a single sample in a study of vaccination effects on CD4 cells after COVID-19. Which antigens these TCRs recognize remains unknown. TCRdb's table, derived via immunoSEQ multiplex PCR, lists solely in-frame clones and lacks some. This table has tens of thousands of clones, just over 70% appearing once. The specimen comprised CD4+ T cells from PBMCs cultured without peptide, sampled before COVID-19 vaccination. Every receptor here comes from a human donor who had a prior SARS-CoV-2 infection. The CDR3 runs from the conserved cysteine through the conserved F or W. A D gene is named only where the DNA matches it firmly.

D gene: TRBD2; V gene: TRBV4-2; CDR3 protein: CASSHRPGLAGPNEQFF
D gene: NA; V gene: TRBV5-1; CDR3 protein: CASSLYGGPTDTQYF
D gene: NA; V gene: TRBV6-5; CDR3 protein: CASSYVQGGGHSPLHF
D gene: TRBD1; V gene: TRBV5-4; CDR3 protein: CASSSGGTGGIYEQYF
D gene: NA; V gene: TRBV4-1; CDR3 protein: CASSQDRVGGQETQYF
D gene: NA; V gene: TRBV19; CDR3 protein: CASSISRGRDEKLFF
D gene: TRBD2; V gene: TRBV15; CDR3 protein: CATRLAGTKQETQYF
D gene: NA; V gene: TRBV5-1; CDR3 protein: CASSLGAVDSSYEQYF
D gene: NA; V gene: TRBV10-3; CDR3 protein: CAISVKGGANSPLHF
D gene: NA; V gene: TRBV7-2; CDR3 protein: CASSLVGGQRTLQETQYF
D gene: NA; V gene: TRBV19; CDR3 protein: CASSMSRTDTQYF
D gene: TRBD2; V gene: TRBV4-3; CDR3 protein: CASSRSLAGTGGTDTQYF
D gene: TRBD1; V gene: TRBV4-3; CDR3 protein: CASSQNPKTGAYADTQYF
D gene: TRBD1; V gene: TRBV5-1; CDR3 protein: CASSPRSRDRGTADTQYF
D gene: NA; V gene: TRBV6-5; CDR3 protein: CASSGTQTSGNTIYF
D gene: TRBD1; V gene: TRBV24-1; CDR3 protein: CATSGTGGPYNEQFF
D gene: TRBD1; V gene: TRBV5-1; CDR3 protein: CASRGTGGNEKLFF
D gene: NA; V gene: TRBV3-1/TRBV3-2; CDR3 protein: CASSQVYRRRTGELFF
D gene: NA; V gene: TRBV7-2; CDR3 protein: CASSFAGLSGGYTF
D gene: TRBD2; V gene: TRBV10-3; CDR3 protein: CAISESGTSGRAEKTQYF
D gene: NA; V gene: TRBV9; CDR3 protein: CASSPTPSVDEQFF
D gene: TRBD2; V gene: TRBV12-5; CDR3 protein: CASGLAPGTSGWGGGELFF
D gene: NA; V gene: TRBV4-1; CDR3 protein: CASSPAKGLEQYF
D gene: NA; V gene: TRBV2; CDR3 protein: CASSAPGRAYSYEQYF
D gene: NA; V gene: TRBV19; CDR3 protein: CASSIRSMGNTEAFF
D gene: NA; V gene: TRBV19; CDR3 protein: CASSILVGTEAFF
D gene: TRBD1; V gene: TRBV4-2; CDR3 protein: CASSQEGTGGYTEAFF
D gene: TRBD1; V gene: TRBV5-8; CDR3 protein: CASSLPYSGTDPYEQYF
D gene: TRBD2; V gene: TRBV18; CDR3 protein: CASSNQPSGINEQYF
D gene: NA; V gene: TRBV24-1; CDR3 protein: CATSDAPDSYEETQYF
D gene: NA; V gene: TRBV5-4; CDR3 protein: CASSLDQRTEAFF
D gene: NA; V gene: TRBV6-4; CDR3 protein: CASSDSSYGTEAFF
D gene: TRBD2; V gene: TRBV7-6; CDR3 protein: CASSLGLAGGGGQETQYF
D gene: NA; V gene: TRBV25-1; CDR3 protein: CASSRSGAGELFF
D gene: TRBD2; V gene: TRBV7-2; CDR3 protein: CASSSTVTSAAGYNEQFF
D gene: NA; V gene: TRBV9; CDR3 protein: CASSGGPDSFYEQYF
D gene: NA; V gene: TRBV12-3/TRBV12-4; CDR3 protein: CASSFLGDTEAFF
D gene: NA; V gene: TRBV27; CDR3 protein: CASSLTGTSSGANVLTF
D gene: NA; V gene: TRBV18; CDR3 protein: CASSPATGFGEQFF